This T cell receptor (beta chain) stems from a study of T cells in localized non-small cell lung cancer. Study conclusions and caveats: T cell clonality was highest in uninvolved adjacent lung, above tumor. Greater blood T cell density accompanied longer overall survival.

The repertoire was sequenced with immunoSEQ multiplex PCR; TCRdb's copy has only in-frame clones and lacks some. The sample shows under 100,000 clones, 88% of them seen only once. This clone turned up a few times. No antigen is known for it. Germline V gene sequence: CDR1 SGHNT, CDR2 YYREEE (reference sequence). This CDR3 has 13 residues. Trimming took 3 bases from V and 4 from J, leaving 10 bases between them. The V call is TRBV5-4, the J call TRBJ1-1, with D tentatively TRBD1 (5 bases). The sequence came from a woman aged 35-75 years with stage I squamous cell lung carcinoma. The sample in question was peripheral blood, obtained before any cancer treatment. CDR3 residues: CASSYGQGTEAFF. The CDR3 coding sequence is TGTGCCAGCAGCTACGGGCAGGGCACTGAAGCTTTCTTT.